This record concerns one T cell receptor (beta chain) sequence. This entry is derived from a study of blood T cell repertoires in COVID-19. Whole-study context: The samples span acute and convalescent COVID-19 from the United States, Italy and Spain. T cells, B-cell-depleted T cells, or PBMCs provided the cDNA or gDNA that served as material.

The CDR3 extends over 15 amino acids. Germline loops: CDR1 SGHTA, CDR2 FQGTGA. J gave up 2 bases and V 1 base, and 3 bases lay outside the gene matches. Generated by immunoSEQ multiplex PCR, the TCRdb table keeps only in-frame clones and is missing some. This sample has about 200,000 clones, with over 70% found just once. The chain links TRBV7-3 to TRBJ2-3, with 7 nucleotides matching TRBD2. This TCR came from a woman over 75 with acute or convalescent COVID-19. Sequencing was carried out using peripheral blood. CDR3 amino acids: CASSLNGGTTDTQYF. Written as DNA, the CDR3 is TGTGCCAGCAGCTTAAACGGGGGGACCACAGATACGCAGTATTTT.